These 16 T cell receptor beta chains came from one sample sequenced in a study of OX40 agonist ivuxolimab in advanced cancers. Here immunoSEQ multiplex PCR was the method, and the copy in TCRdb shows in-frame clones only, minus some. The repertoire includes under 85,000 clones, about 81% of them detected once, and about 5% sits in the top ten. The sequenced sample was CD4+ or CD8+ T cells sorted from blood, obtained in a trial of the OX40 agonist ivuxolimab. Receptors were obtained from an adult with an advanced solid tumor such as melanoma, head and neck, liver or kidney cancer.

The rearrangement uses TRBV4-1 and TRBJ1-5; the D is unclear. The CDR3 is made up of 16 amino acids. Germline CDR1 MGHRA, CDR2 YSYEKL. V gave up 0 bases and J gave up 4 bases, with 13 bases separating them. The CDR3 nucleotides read TGCGCCAGCAGCCAAGATCCCGCCCCATGGAATCAGCCCCAGCATTTT. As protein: CASSQDPAPWNQPQHF.

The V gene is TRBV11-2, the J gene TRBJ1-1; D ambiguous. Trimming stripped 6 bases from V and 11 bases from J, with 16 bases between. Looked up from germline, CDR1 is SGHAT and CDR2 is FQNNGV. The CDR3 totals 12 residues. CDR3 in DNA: TGTGCCAGCAGGCGAGGATTAGGGCGCGCTTTCTTT. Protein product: CASRRGLGRAFF.

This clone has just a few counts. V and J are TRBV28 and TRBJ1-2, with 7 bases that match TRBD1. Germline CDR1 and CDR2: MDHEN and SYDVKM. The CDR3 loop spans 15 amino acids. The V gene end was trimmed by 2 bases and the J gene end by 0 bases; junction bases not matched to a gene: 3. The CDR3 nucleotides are TGTGCCAGCAGTTTAATGCAGGGGGCTAACTATGGCTACACCTTC. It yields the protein CASSLMQGANYGYTF.

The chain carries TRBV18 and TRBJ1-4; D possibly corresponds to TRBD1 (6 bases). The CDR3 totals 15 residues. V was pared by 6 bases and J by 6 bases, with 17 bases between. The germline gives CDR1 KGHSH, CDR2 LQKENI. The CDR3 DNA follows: TGTGCCAGCTCTCGAACCAGGGGCGCGCATGAAAAACTGTTTTTT. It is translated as CASSRTRGAHEKLFF.

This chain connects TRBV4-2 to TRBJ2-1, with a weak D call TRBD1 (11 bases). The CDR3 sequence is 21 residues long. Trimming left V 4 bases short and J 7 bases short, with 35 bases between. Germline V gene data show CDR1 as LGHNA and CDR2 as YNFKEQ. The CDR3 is CASSLESGTGGLAGVLNEQFF. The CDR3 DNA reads TGTGCCAGCAGCCTCGAATCCGGGACAGGGGGGCTAGCGGGAGTTCTTAATGAGCAGTTCTTC.

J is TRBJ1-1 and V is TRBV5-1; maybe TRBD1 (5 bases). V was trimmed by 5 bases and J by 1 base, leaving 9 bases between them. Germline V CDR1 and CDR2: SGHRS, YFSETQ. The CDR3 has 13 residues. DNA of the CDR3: TGCGCCAGCAGGGGTGGGACGAACACTGAAGCTTTCTTT. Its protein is CASRGGTNTEAFF.

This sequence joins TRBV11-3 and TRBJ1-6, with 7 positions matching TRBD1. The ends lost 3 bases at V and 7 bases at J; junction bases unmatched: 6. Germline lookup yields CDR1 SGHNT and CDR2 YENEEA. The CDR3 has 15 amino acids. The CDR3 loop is CASSLGDSKNSPLHF. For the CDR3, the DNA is TGTGCCAGCAGCTTGGGGGACAGTAAGAATTCACCCCTCCACTTT. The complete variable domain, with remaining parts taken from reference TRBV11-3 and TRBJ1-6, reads EAGVVQSPRYKIIEKKQPVAFWCNPISGHNTLYWYLQNLGQGPELLIRYENEEAVDDSQLPKDRFSAERLKGVDSTLKIQPAELGDSAVYLCASSLGDSKNSPLHFGNGTRLTVT.

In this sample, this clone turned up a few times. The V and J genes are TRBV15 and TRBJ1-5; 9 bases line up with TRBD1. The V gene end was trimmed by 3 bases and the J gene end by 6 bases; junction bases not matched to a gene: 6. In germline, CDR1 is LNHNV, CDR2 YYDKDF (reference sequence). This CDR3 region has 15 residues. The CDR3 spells CATSRDRGFGQPQHF. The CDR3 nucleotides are TGTGCCACCAGCAGGGACAGGGGTTTTGGTCAGCCCCAGCATTTT.

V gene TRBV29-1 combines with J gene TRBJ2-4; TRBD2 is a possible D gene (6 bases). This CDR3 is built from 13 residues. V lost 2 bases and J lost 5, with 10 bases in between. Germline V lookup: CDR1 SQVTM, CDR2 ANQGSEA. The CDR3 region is CSVESGTQNIQYF. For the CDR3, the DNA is TGCAGCGTTGAATCCGGGACTCAAAACATTCAGTACTTC.

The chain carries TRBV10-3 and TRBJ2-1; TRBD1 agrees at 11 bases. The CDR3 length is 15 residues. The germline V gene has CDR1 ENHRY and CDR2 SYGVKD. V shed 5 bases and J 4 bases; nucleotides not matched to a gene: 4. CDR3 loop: CAISKDRGQYNEQFF. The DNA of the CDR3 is TGTGCCATCAGTAAGGACAGGGGGCAGTACAATGAGCAGTTCTTC.

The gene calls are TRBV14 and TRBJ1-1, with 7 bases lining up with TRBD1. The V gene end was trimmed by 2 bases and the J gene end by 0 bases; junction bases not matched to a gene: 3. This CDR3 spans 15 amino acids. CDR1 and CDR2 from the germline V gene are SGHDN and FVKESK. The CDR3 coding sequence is TGTGCCAGCAGCCAATTGGGACAGCTGAACACTGAAGCTTTCTTT. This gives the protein CASSQLGQLNTEAFF.

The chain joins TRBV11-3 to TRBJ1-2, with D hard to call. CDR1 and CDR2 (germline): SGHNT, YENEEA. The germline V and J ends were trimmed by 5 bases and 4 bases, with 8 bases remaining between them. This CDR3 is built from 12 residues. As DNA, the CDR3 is TGTGCCAGCAGCCGCGACATCTATGGCTACACCTTC. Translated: CASSRDIYGYTF.

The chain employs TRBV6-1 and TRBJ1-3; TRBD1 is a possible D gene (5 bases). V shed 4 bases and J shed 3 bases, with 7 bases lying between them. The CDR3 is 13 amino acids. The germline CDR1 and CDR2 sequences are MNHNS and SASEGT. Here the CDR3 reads CASSGGGGNTIYF. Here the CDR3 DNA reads TGTGCCAGCAGTGGGGGGGGTGGAAACACCATATATTTT.

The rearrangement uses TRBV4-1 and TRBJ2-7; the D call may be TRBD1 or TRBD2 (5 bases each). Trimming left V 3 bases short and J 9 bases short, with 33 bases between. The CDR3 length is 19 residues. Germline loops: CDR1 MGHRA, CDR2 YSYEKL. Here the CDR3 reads CASSQGPSGTLRLGLRQYF. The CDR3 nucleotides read TGCGCCAGCAGCCAGGGTCCCTCCGGGACGCTTCGATTGGGCCTCCGGCAGTACTTC.

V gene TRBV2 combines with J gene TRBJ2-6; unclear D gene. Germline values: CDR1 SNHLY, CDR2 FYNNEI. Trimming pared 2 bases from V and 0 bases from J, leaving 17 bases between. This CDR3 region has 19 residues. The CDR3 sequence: CASSERLYYGYSGANVLTF. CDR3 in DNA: TGTGCCAGCAGTGAAAGGTTGTACTACGGGTACTCTGGGGCCAACGTCCTGACTTTC.

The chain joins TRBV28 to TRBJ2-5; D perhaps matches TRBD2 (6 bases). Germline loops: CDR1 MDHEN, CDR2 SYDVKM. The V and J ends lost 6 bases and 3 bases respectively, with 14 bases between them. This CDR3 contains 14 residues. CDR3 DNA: TGTGCCAGCAGACCCGGGGGTACCGAAGAGACCCAGTACTTC. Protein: CASRPGGTEETQYF. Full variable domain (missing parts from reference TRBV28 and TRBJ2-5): DVKVTQSSRYLVKRTGEKVFLECVQDMDHENMFWYRQDPGLGLRLIYFSYDVKMKEKGDIPEGYSVSREKKERFSLILESASTNQTSMYLCASRPGGTEETQYFGPGTRLLVL.